These 24 T cell receptor beta chains originate from one sample sequenced in a study of blood T cell repertoires in COVID-19. Here immunoSEQ multiplex PCR was the method, and the copy in TCRdb shows in-frame clones only, minus some. The table has 300,000 or so clones, about nine tenths seen once; the top ten hold around 1.1%. The specimen sequenced was PBMCs or T cells enriched from blood (not recorded which). Every receptor here comes from a woman aged 25 to 45 who had recovered from COVID-19.

The chain has TRBV6-5 and TRBJ2-1; perhaps TRBD1 as D (6 bases). The CDR3 runs to 14 residues. V lost 2 bases and J 4 bases, leaving 9 bases between the germline ends. Germline V gene lookup returns CDR1 MNHEY and CDR2 SVGAGI. CDR3 nucleotides: TGTGCCAGCAGTTACCAAAGGGGGTACAATGAGCAGTTCTTC. It codes for CASSYQRGYNEQFF.

This clone appeared a few times. This chain connects TRBV4-2 to TRBJ2-2; perhaps TRBD1 as D (6 bases). CDR3 length: 14 residues. Looked up from germline, CDR1 is LGHNA and CDR2 is YNFKEQ. The V gene lost 5 bases and the J gene lost 7 bases, with 14 bases spanning the gap. The CDR3 DNA is TGTGCCAGCAGCGAGGGGGAAGCAAACGGGGAGCTGTTTTTT. Its translation: CASSEGEANGELFF.

In this sample, this clone turned up once. J is TRBJ2-1 and V is TRBV7-2; D is perhaps TRBD2 (5 bases). The CDR3 has 17 residues. Germline lookup yields CDR1 SGHTA and CDR2 FQGNSA. V was clipped by 2 bases and J by 8 bases, with 22 bases between them. In nucleotides, the CDR3 is TGTGCCAGCAGCTTAAACCGGGGTACGGCCACACACGATGAGCAGTTCTTC. Translation gives CASSLNRGTATHDEQFF.

The chain combines TRBV21-1 with TRBJ2-1; no check of the table's D call, TRBD1, against the DNA was made. TRBV21-1 is reported as a pseudogene. CDR3 size: 15 residues. The CDR3, as DNA: TGTGCCAGCAGCTCCACGGGACAGGGGGGTGGTGAGCAGTTCTTC. As protein: CASSSTGQGGGEQFF.

V gene TRBV11-2 combines with J gene TRBJ2-5; 7 bases fit TRBD2. Looked up from germline, CDR1 is SGHAT and CDR2 is FQNNGV. With V trimmed by 1 base and J by 5 bases, 10 bases remained unmatched. This CDR3 contains 16 residues. CDR3 DNA: TGTGCCAGCAGCTTAGTTAGTCGGCAGGGAGGGGAGACCCAGTACTTC. It translates to CASSLVSRQGGETQYF. The full variable domain, rest sourced from reference TRBV11-2 and TRBJ2-5, is EAGVAQSPRYKIIEKRQSVAFWCNPISGHATLYWYQQILGQGPKLLIQFQNNGVVDDSQLPKDRFSAERLKGVDSTLKIQPAKLEDSAVYLCASSLVSRQGGETQYFGPGTRLLVL.

V and J are TRBV20-1 and TRBJ1-6, with D unresolved. V dropped 5 bases and J dropped 7 bases, with 6 bases sitting between them. Germline values: CDR1 DFQATT, CDR2 SNEGSKA (reference sequence). This CDR3 comprises 11 residues. CDR3 nucleotides: TGCAGTGCTCGTAAAAATTCACCCCTCCACTTT. As protein: CSARKNSPLHF.

The V gene is TRBV4-3, the J gene TRBJ1-1, with D possibly TRBD1 on 5 matching bases. The CDR3 contains 14 residues. V lost 0 bases and J lost 1, with 6 bases in between. Germline values: CDR1 LGHNA, CDR2 YSLEER. The CDR3: CASSQDGQNTEAFF. The DNA of the CDR3 is TGCGCCAGCAGCCAAGACGGACAGAACACTGAAGCTTTCTTT.

V usage is TRBV5-6 and J usage is TRBJ2-7; D uncertain. Trimming cost V 4 bases and J 0 bases, with 17 bases left between them. The CDR3 sequence is 16 residues long. The germline V gene encodes CDR1 SGHDT and CDR2 YYEEEE. As DNA, the CDR3 is TGTGCCAGCAGCCAGCTGGTGGGCCTGAGCTCCTACGAGCAGTACTTC. Amino acid sequence: CASSQLVGLSSYEQYF.

The chain carries TRBV10-3 and TRBJ2-7; weak D call: TRBD2 (6 bases). Trimming stripped 3 bases from V and 4 bases from J, with 16 bases between. This CDR3 comprises 15 residues. CDR1 ENHRY and CDR2 SYGVKD come from the germline V gene. CDR3 region: CAISDSRGVGYEQYF. The DNA of the CDR3 is TGTGCCATCAGTGACTCTCGCGGGGTCGGTTACGAGCAGTACTTC.

This chain joins TRBV6-6 and TRBJ1-3; D gene ambiguous. This CDR3 comprises 17 residues. Germline values: CDR1 MNHNY, CDR2 SVGAGI (reference sequence). V was trimmed by 5 bases and J by 1 base, leaving 18 bases between them. As DNA, the CDR3 is TGTGCCAGCAGTCTTACACCTGCATGGAGTTCTGGAAACACCATATATTTT. It yields the protein CASSLTPAWSSGNTIYF.

This rearrangement joins TRBV19 to TRBJ1-1; D is unresolved. The CDR3 runs to 12 residues. V was clipped by 4 bases and J by 3 bases, with 6 bases between them. The germline gives CDR1 LNHDA, CDR2 SQIVND (reference sequence). This CDR3 is CASSSAYTEAFF. The CDR3 DNA is TGTGCCAGTAGTAGCGCTTACACTGAAGCTTTCTTT.

V and J are TRBV7-3 and TRBJ1-1; D uncertain. CDR3 length equals 13 residues. Trimming removed 2 bases from V and 1 base from J, with 5 bases in between. Germline V gives CDR1 SGHTA, CDR2 FQGTGA. CDR3 bases: TGTGCCAGCAGCTTATCCCAGAACACTGAAGCTTTCTTT. Translating it yields CASSLSQNTEAFF.

The chain uses TRBV10-1 and TRBJ2-3; 8 positions match TRBD1. The CDR3 is made up of 15 amino acids. Germline V gene sequence: CDR1 WNHNN, CDR2 SYGVQD (reference sequence). The V and J ends lost 4 bases and 4 bases, in that order; junction bases with no gene match: 7. The CDR3 DNA sequence: TGCGCCAGCAGTGTCAGGGGGCGAGGGGCAGATACGCAGTATTTT. Translation: CASSVRGRGADTQYF.

V usage is TRBV7-3 and J usage is TRBJ2-2, with TRBD2 identical over 10 bases. The CDR3 length is 16 residues. The J segment lost 5 bases and the V segment lost 4 bases, leaving 7 bases of the junction unmatched. Germline V gives CDR1 SGHTA, CDR2 FQGTGA. The DNA of the CDR3 is TGTGCCAGCAGCTCCGATCTAGCGGGAGTGACCGGGGAGCTGTTTTTT. It encodes CASSSDLAGVTGELFF. Together with reference TRBV7-3 and TRBJ2-2, the CDR3 gives the full variable domain: GAGVSQTPSNKVTEKGKYVELRCDPISGHTALYWYRQSLGQGPEFLIYFQGTGAADDSGLPNDRFFAVRPEGSVSTLKIQRTERGDSAVYLCASSSDLAGVTGELFFGEGSRLTVL.

The chain combines TRBV5-6 with TRBJ2-6; TRBD1 matches 8 bases. The V gene's germline CDR1 is SGHDT and CDR2 YYEEEE. V gave up 0 bases and J gave up 2 bases; unmatched junction bases: 4. The CDR3 is 17 residues long. CDR3 amino acids: CASSLGQGAPGANVLTF. The CDR3 DNA is TGTGCCAGCAGCTTGGGGCAGGGGGCGCCTGGGGCCAACGTCCTGACTTTC.

The chain links TRBV11-2 to TRBJ2-3; the match to TRBD1 covers 10 bases. The CDR3 consists of 17 residues. Germline CDR1 SGHAT, CDR2 FQNNGV. With V trimmed by 5 bases and J by 0 bases, 8 bases remained unmatched. DNA of the CDR3: TGTGCCAGCAGCATCTACCGACAGGGGGCAAGCACAGATACGCAGTATTTT. Amino acid sequence: CASSIYRQGASTDTQYF.

The CDR3 DNA is TGTGCCACTCAAGAGCCCGGGACTAGCGGGATGAGAGGGCAGTTCTTC. Encoded protein: CATQEPGTSGMRGQFF. The chain carries TRBV10-3 and TRBJ2-1, with 13 bases matching TRBD2. J gave up 12 bases and V 10 bases, and 18 bases lay outside the gene matches. CDR1 and CDR2 from the germline V gene are ENHRY and SYGVKD. The CDR3 is 16 residues long.

A few counts support this clone. This chain uses TRBV20-1 with TRBJ2-1, with TRBD2 identical over 10 bases. The ends lost 3 bases at V and 5 bases at J; junction bases unmatched: 4. CDR1 DFQATT and CDR2 SNEGSKA come from the germline V gene (reference sequence). The CDR3 has 14 amino acids. CDR3 DNA sequence: TGCAGTGCTAGTCCTAGCGGGAGAAACAATGAGCAGTTCTTC. This gives the protein CSASPSGRNNEQFF.

The chain is built from TRBV4-3 and TRBJ2-1; 13 bases line up with TRBD2. Germline-derived CDR1 and CDR2 are LGHNA and YSLEER. This CDR3 has 20 residues. V shed 0 bases and J 0 bases; nucleotides not matched to a gene: 8. CDR3 sequence: CASSQDSTSGRTSSYNEQFF. The CDR3 DNA follows: TGCGCCAGCAGCCAAGACTCGACTAGCGGGAGGACGAGCTCCTACAATGAGCAGTTCTTC.

V is TRBV7-2 and J is TRBJ1-6, with TRBD1 as a possible D gene (5 bases). The V end lost 1 base, the J end lost 5 bases, and 12 bases lay between the germline ends. The CDR3 sequence is 16 residues long. CDR1 is SGHTA, CDR2 FQGNSA, per germline. CDR3 bases: TGTGCCAGCAGCTTAGTTGGGGCAAGCAATAATTCACCCCTCCACTTT. This sequence encodes CASSLVGASNNSPLHF.

The CDR3 loop reads CASSFKGRTYEQYF. The CDR3 region has the DNA TGTGCCAGCAGCTTCAAAGGGAGAACCTACGAGCAGTACTTC. V gene TRBV7-2 combines with J gene TRBJ2-7; a weak D match, TRBD2 (5 bases). The length of the CDR3 is 14 residues. V was cut by 3 bases and J by 2 bases, with 11 bases left in between. Germline-derived CDR1 and CDR2 are SGHTA and FQGNSA.

This clone was seen once. The chain links TRBV7-9 to TRBJ2-7, with 11 bases lining up with TRBD1. The ends lost 1 base at V and 7 bases at J; junction bases unmatched: 9. The CDR3 length is 16 residues. Germline loops: CDR1 SEHNR, CDR2 FQNEAQ (reference sequence). The CDR3: CASSLGAGTGGEEQYF. In DNA form, the CDR3 reads TGTGCCAGCAGCTTAGGGGCCGGGACAGGGGGTGAGGAGCAGTACTTC.

The gene calls are TRBV21-1 and TRBJ1-2; the D call TRBD1 from the table was never checked on the DNA. TRBV21-1 is a pseudogene segment. The CDR3 runs to 14 residues. The CDR3 loop reads CASSKGQGKNGYTF. The CDR3 DNA sequence: TGTGCCAGCAGTAAAGGTCAGGGGAAGAATGGCTACACCTTC.

J is TRBJ1-1 and V is TRBV5-6; TRBD1 agrees at 7 bases. There are 14 residues in the CDR3. The germline CDR1 and CDR2 sequences are SGHDT and YYEEEE. Trimming removed 4 bases from V and 6 bases from J; junction bases left unmatched: 9. CDR3 sequence reads: CASSLRPGQPEAFF. CDR3 nucleotide sequence: TGTGCCAGCAGCCTGCGGCCGGGACAGCCTGAAGCTTTCTTT.